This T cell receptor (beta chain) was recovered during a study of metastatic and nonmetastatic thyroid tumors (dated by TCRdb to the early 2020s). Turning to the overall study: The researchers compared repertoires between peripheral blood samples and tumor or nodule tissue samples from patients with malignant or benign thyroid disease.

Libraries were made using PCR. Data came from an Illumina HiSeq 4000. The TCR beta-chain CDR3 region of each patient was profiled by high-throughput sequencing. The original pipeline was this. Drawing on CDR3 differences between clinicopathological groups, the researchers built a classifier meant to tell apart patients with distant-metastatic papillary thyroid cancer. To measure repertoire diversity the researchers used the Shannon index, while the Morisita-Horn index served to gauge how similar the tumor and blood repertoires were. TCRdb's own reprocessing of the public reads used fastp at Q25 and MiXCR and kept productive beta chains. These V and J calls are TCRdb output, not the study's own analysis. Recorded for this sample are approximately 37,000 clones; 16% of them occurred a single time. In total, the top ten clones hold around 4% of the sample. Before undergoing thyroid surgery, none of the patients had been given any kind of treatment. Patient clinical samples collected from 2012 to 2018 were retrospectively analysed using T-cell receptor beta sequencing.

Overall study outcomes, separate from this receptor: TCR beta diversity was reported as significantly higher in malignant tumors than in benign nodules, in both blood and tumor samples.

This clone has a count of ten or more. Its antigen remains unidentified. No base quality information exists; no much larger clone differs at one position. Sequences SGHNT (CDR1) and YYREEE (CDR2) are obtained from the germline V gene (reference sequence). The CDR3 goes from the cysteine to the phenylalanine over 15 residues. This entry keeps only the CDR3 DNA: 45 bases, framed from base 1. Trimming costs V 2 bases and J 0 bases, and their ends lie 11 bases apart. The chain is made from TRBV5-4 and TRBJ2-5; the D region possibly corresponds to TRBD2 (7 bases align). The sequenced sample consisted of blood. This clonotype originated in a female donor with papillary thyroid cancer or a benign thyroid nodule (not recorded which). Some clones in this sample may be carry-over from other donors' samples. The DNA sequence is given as TGTGCCAGCAGCTTATCGCGGGGGCACCAAGAGACCCAGTACTTC. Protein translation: CASSLSRGHQETQYF.